The clone carrying this TCR beta chain was counted at least ten times. The sample comes from a study of prognosis after radiotherapy for stage I lung cancer. Study at large: The study included 13 to 15 patients with newly diagnosed primary stage I lung tumors and roughly 5 with oligometastatic NSCLC after surgical resection of the primary tumor. Radiotherapy was SBRT in 3 to 5 fractions with a biologically effective dose of at least 100 Gy. There were no patients who received concurrent therapy with stereotactic body radiotherapy.

Blood was drawn (approximately 5.8 milliliters of peripheral blood) at each of two time points. Template was genomic DNA; TCR beta CDR3 amplified in two multiplex PCR rounds. The authors ran first-round PCR with primers specific to each TRBV and TRBJ gene. A single record per CDR3 protein comes from TCRdb applying MiXCR to the multiplex PCR reads. The table shows around 13,000 distinct CDR3 sequences, with just under 30% occurring only once. Trimming shortened V by 1 base and J by 5 bases, and 14 bases separated the two germline ends. Per the germline V gene, CDR1 is DFQATT and CDR2 is SNEGSKA (reference sequence). The CDR3 has 14 residues.

The receptor was derived from a donor over 45 with non-small cell lung cancer. The sample consisted of PBMCs, taken before or after stereotactic body radiation therapy (not recorded which). This chain links TRBV20-1 with TRBJ2-5; tentative D call: TRBD1 (6 bases). The CDR3 loop is CSARAGGLFETQYF. The CDR3 bases are TGCAGTGCTAGAGCTGGGGGCCTCTTTGAGACCCAGTACTTC.